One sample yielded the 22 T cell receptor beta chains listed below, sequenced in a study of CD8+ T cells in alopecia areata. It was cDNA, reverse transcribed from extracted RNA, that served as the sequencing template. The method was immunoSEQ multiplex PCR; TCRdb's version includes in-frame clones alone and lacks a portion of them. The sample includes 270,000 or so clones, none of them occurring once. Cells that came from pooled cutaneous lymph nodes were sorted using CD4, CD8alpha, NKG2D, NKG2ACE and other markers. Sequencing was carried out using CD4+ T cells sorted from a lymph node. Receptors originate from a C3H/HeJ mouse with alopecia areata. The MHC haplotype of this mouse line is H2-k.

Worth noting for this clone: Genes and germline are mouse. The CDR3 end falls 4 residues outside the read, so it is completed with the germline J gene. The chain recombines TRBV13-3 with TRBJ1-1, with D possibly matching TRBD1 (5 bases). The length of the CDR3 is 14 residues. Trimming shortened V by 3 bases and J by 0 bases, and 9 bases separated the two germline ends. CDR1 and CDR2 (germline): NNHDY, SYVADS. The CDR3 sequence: CASSGPGQNTEVFF. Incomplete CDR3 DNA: TGTGCCAGCAGTGGTCCGGGACAGAACACA.

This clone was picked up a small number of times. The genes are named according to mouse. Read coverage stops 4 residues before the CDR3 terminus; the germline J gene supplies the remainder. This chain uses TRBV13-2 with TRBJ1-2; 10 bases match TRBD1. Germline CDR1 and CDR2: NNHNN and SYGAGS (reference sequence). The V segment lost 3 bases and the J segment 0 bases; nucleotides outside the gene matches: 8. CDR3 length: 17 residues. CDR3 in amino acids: CASGGPGQGPANSDYTF. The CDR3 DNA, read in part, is TGTGCCAGCGGTGGTCCGGGACAGGGGCCTGCAAACTCC.

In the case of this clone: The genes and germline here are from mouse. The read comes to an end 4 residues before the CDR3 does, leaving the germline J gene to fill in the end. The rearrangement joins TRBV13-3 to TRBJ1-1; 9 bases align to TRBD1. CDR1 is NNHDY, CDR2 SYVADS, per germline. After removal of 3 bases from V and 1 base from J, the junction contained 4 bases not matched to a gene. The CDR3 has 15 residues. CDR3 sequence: CASSAGTGRNTEVFF. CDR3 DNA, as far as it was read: TGTGCCAGCAGTGCCGGGACAGGGAGGAACACA.

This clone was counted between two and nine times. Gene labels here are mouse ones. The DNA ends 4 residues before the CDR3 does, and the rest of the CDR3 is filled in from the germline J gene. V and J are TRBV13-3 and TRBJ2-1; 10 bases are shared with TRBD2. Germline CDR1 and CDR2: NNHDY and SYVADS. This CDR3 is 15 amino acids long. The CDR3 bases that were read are TGTGCCAGCAGCCTCTGGGGGGGCGCTGAGGCT. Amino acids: CASSLWGGAEA. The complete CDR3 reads CASSLWGGAEAEQFF.

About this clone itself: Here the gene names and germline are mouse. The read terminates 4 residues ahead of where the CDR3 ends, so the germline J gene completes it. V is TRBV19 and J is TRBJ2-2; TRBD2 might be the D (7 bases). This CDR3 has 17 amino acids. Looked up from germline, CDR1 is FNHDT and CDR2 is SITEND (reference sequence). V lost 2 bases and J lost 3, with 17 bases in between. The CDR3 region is CASSITGGAGDTGQLYF. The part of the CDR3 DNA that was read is TGTGCCAGCAGTATTACGGGGGGCGCTGGAGACACCGGG.

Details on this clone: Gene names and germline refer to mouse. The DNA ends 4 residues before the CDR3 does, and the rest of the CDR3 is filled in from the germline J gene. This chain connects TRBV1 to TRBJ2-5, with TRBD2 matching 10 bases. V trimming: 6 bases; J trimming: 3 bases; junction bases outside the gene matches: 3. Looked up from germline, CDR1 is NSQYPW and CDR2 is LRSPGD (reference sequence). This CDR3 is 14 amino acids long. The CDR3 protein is CTCSRTGGQDTQYF. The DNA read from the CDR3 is TGCACCTGCAGCCGGACTGGGGGTCAAGAC.

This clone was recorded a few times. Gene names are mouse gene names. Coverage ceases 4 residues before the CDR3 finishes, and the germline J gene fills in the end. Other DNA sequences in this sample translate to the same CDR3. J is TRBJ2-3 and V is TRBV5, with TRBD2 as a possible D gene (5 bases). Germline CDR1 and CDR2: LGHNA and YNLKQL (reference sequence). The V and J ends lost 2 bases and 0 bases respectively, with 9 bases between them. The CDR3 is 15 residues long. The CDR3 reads CASSQLGLSAETLYF. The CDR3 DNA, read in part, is TGTGCCAGCAGCCAATTAGGACTCAGTGCAGAA.

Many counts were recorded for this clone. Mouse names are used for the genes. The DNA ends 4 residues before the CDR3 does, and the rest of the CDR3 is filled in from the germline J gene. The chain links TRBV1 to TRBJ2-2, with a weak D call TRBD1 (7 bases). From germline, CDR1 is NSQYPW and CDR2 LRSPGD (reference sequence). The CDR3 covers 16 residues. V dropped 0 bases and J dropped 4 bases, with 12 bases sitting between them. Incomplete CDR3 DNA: TGCACCTGCAGTGCAGATCAAGGGGGCAGCACCGGG. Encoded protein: CTCSADQGGSTG. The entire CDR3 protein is CTCSADQGGSTGQLYF.

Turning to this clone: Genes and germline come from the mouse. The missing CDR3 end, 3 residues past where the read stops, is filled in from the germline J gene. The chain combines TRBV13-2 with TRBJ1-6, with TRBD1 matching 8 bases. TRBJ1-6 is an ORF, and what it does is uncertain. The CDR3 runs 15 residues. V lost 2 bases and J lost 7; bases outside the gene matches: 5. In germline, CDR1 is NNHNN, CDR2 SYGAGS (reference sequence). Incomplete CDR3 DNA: TGTGCCAGCGGTGAGCCGACAGGGGTGAATTCGCCC. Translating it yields CASGEPTGVNSP. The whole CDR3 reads CASGEPTGVNSPLYF.

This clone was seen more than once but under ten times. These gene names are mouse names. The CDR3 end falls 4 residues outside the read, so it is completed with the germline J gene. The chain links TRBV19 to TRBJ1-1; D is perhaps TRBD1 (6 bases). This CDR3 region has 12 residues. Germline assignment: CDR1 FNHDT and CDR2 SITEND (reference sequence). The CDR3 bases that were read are TGTGCCAGCAGTATATGGGGACAA. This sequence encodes CASSIWGQ. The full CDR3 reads CASSIWGQEVFF. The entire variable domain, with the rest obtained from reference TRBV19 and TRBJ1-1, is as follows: GGIITQTPKFLIGQEGQKLTLKCQQNFNHDTMYWYRQDSGKGLRLIYYSITENDLQKGDLSEGYDASREKKSSFSLTVTSAQKNEMAVFLCASSIWGQEVFFGKGTRLTVV.

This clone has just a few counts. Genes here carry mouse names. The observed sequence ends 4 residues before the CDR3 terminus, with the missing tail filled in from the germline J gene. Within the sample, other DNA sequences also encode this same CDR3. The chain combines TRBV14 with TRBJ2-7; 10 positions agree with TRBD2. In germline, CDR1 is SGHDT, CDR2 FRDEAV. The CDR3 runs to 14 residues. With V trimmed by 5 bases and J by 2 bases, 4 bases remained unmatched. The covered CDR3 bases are TGTGCCAGCAGCACCGGGACTGGGGCCTAT. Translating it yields CASSTGTGAY. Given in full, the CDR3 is CASSTGTGAYEQYF. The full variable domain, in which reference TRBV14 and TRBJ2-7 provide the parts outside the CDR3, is EAGVTQSPRYAVLQEGQAVSFWCDPISGHDTLYWYQQPRDQGPQLLVYFRDEAVIDNSQLPSDRFSAVRPKGTNSTLKIQSAKQGDTATYLCASSTGTGAYEQYFGPGTRLTVL.

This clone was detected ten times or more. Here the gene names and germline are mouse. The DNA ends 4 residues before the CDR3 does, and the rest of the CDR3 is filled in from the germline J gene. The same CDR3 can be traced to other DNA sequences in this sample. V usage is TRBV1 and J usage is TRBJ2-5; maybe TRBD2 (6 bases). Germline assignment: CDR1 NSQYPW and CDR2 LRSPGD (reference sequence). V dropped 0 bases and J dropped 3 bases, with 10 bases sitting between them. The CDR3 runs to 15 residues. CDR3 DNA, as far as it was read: TGCACCTGCAGTGCAGATCCGGGGGGACAAGAC. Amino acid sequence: CTCSADPGGQD. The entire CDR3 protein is CTCSADPGGQDTQYF.

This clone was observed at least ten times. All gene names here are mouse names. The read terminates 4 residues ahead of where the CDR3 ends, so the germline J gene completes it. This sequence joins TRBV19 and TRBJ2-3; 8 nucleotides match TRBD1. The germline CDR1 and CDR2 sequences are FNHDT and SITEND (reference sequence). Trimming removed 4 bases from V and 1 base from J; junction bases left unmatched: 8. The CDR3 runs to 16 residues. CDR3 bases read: TGTGCCAGCAGTCCTCCGACAGGGGAGGGTGCAGAA. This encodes CASSPPTGEGAE. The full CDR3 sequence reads CASSPPTGEGAETLYF.

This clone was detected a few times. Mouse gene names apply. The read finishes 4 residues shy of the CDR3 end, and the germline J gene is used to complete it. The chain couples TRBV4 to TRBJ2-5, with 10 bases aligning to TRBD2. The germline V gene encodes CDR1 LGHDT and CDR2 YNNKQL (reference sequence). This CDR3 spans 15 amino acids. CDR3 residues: CASSPWGGARDTQYF. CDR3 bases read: TGTGCCAGCAGCCCCTGGGGGGGCGCGAGGGAC.

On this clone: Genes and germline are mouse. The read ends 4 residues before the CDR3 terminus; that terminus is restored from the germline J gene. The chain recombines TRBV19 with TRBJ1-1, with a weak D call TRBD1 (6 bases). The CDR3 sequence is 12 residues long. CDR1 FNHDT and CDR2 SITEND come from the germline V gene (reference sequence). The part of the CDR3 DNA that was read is TGTGCCAGCAGTATATGGGACAAA. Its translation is CASSIWDK. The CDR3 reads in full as CASSIWDKEVFF.

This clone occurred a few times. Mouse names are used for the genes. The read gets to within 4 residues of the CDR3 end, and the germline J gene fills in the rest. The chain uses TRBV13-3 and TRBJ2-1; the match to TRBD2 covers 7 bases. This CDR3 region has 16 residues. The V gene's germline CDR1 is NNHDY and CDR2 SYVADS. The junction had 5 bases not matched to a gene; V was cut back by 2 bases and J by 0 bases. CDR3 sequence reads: CASSERAGGNYAEQFF. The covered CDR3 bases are TGTGCCAGCAGTGAGAGGGCTGGGGGTAACTATGCT.

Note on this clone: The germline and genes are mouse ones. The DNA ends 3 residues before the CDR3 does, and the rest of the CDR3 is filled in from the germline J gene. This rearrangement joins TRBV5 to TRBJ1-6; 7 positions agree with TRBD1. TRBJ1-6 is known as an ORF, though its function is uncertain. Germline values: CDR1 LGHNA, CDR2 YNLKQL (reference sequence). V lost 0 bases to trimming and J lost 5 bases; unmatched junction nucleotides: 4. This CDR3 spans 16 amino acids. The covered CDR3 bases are TGTGCCAGCAGCCAAGATGGGGACAGAAATAATTCGCCC. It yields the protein CASSQDGDRNNSP. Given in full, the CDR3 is CASSQDGDRNNSPLYF.

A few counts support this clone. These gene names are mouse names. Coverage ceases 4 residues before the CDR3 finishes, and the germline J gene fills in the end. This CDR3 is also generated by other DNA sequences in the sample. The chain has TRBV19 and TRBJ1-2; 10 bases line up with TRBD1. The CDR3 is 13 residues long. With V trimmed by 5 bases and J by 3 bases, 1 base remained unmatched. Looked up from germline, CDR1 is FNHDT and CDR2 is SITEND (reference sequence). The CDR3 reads CASRGQGDSDYTF. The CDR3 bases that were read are TGTGCCAGCAGAGGACAGGGGGACTCC.

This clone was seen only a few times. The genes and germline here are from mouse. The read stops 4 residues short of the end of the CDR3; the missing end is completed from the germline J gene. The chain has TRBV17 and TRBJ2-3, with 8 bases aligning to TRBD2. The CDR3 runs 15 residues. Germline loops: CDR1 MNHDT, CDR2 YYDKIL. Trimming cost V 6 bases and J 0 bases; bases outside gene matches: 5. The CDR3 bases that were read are TGTGCTAGCAGACACTGGGGGTCTAGTGCAGAA. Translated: CASRHWGSSAE. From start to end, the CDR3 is CASRHWGSSAETLYF.

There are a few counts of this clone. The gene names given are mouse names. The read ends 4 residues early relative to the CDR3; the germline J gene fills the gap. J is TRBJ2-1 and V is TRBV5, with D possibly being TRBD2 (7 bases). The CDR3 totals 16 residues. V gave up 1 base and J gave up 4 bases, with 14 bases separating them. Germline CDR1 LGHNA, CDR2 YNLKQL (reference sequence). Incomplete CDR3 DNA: TGTGCCAGCAGCCAAGTTTGGGGGGCCCCTTATGCT. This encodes CASSQVWGAPYA. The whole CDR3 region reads CASSQVWGAPYAEQFF.

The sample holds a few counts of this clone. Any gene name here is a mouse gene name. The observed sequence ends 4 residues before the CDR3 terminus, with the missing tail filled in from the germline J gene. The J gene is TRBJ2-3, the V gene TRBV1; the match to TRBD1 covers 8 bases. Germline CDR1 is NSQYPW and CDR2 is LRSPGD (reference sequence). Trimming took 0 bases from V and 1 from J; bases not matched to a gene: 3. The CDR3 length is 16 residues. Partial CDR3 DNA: TGCACCTGCAGTGCAGATTACAGGGGGGGTGCAGAA. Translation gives CTCSADYRGGAE. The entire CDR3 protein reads CTCSADYRGGAETLYF.

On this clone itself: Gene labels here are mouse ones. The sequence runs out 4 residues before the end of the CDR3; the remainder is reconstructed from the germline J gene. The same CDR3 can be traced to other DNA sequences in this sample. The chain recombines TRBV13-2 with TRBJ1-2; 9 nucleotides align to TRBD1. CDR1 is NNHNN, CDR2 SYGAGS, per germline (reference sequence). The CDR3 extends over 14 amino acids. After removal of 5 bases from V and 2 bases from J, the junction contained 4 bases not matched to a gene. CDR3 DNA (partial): TGTGCCAGCGGGGACAGGGGTGAGAACTCC. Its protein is CASGDRGENS. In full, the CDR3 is CASGDRGENSDYTF.